This T cell receptor beta chain was identified during a study of blood T cell repertoires in COVID-19 (dated by TCRdb to 2020 to 2021). For the study in its entirety: The collaborator samples originated in the United States, Italy and Spain and spanned the acute and convalescent phases of COVID-19. The material from the prospective study consisted of cDNA or gDNA derived from T cells, B-cell-depleted T cells, or PBMCs. Deeply sampled blood TCRbeta repertoires from subjects exposed to, actively infected with, or recovered from COVID-19 were included in the dataset. The repertoires were made available in a free public database intended to serve as a resource for research on the immune response to SARS-CoV-2. The samples were drawn from the first 160 participants of the ongoing ImmuneRACE study and from some 1,300 subjects provided by 6 global collaborators. Nearly every sample came with metadata listing a de-identified subject ID, COVID-19 status, age in years and sex. Where available, HLA class I and class II types were taken from metadata supplied by the sample provider and were not determined by assay-based typing.

At one collaborating source in Seattle, patients were enrolled during active infection and were followed longitudinally through the course of disease. The collaborating institutions used their own protocols to collect whole blood in K2EDTA tubes. Collaborator samples were shipped for TCRbeta analysis as frozen whole blood, isolated PBMCs, or DNA extracted from either sample type. CDR3 length: 16 amino acids, cysteine to phenylalanine. Solely the CDR3 DNA is kept, with 48 bases framed from the first base. Based on the germline V gene, the CDR1 and CDR2 sequences are SGHVS and FQNEAQ. V loses 1 base at its end and J loses 7 bases; junction bases beyond the gene matches: 9. TCRbeta CDR3 regions were amplified from genomic DNA using the immunoSEQ Assay, a bias-controlled multiplex PCR. Per the source publication's procedure: Nucleated cell counts per sample were estimated from amplification of reference gene primers within the assay. Sequence reads were collapsed and filtered to measure the absolute abundance of every unique TCRbeta CDR3 rearrangement. For each sample, productive Simpson clonality was calculated by taking the square root of Simpson's diversity index across productive rearrangements. This is the immuneACCESS table as TCRdb keeps it, with only in-frame sequences that have V and J called. A part of the clones is gone; compared with another copy, unresolved V genes explain less than half, and the rest is unexplained. Clone size and the V and J calls come from that table; the DNA yielded D and trimming. Counted in this sample were 250,000 to 300,000 clones; roughly nine tenths of them appeared once. Approximately 12% of the sample goes to the ten largest clones.

Summary of the overall study and its limitations: Clinical and demographic metadata were provided uncurated, with the amount varying by source and participant.

A remark on this clone: The target of this receptor is not known. No base-level quality is on record; no much larger clone is a single base apart.

The sample was peripheral blood. The chain links TRBV7-8 with TRBJ2-1; 8 bases in the junction line up with TRBD2. This clonotype was sampled from a woman in her twenties or thirties with COVID-19, enrolled during active disease. Here the CDR3 is given as CASSLGTGGARNEQFF. Read as DNA, the sequence is TGTGCCAGCAGCTTAGGTACCGGGGGGGCCAGGAATGAGCAGTTCTTC.